The 21 T cell receptor beta chains below were found in one sample sequenced in a study of T cell repertoires in cytomegalovirus infection. No antigen has been assigned to these receptors. TCRdb processed the reads anew with MiXCR; each CDR3 protein has one entry. The sample holds approximately 1,000,000 distinct CDR3 sequences, around 32% seen once. The sample here was cultured CD8+ T cells from PBMCs, taken from culture after CMV antigen stimulation. Receptors originate from a human donor in good health (CMV status not recorded). Some clones in this sample may be carry-over from other donors' samples.

The chain employs TRBV2 and TRBJ1-3; no firm D call. This CDR3 is built from 14 residues. Germline V gene data show CDR1 as SNHLY and CDR2 as FYNNEI. V was clipped by 10 bases and J by 0 bases, with 13 bases between them. The CDR3 region is CAIKDRISGNTIYF. The CDR3 DNA is TGTGCCATTAAGGACCGCATCTCTGGAAACACCATATATTTT.

The sample holds a few counts of this clonotype. The chain recombines TRBV5-1 with TRBJ1-4, with TRBD1 matching over 7 bases. Germline CDR1 reads SGHRS; CDR2 reads YFSETQ. V dropped 0 bases and J dropped 4; count of bases not matched to a gene: 12. CDR3 length: 18 residues. The CDR3, as DNA: TGCGCCAGCAGCTTGGACCCAATTCCGGGACAGATTAATGAAAAACTGTTTTTT. Its translation is CASSLDPIPGQINEKLFF.

V and J are TRBV6-2 or TRBV6-3 and TRBJ2-1; TRBD1 matches 10 bases. Unmatched junction bases numbered 14, after V lost 6 bases and J lost 6 bases. CDR3 size: 17 residues. Germline V CDR1 and CDR2: MNHEY, SVGEGT. The CDR3 DNA follows: TGTGCCAGCAGCCTCTCGGGGACAGGGGCATTTACCAATGAGCAGTTCTTC. Translated: CASSLSGTGAFTNEQFF.

The chain is built from TRBV7-9 and TRBJ2-3, with D possibly TRBD1 on 6 matching bases. The CDR3 is 15 amino acids. Germline V lookup: CDR1 SEHNR, CDR2 FQNEAQ (reference sequence). V lost 5 bases and J lost 0, with 12 bases in between. The CDR3 loop reads CASSRRDTSTDTQYF. The CDR3 nucleotides read TGTGCCAGCAGCCGACGGGACACGAGCACAGATACGCAGTATTTT.

J is TRBJ2-1 and V is TRBV27; tentative D call: TRBD1 (5 bases). The germline V gene encodes CDR1 MNHEY and CDR2 SMNVEV (reference sequence). Between the trimmed V and J ends, which lost 6 bases and 8 bases, there was a span of 17 bases. The CDR3 contains 14 residues. The CDR3 loop is CASSRFPEGDEQFF. The DNA for the CDR3 is TGTGCCAGCAGCCGCTTTCCAGAAGGGGATGAGCAGTTCTTC.

The V call is TRBV6-2 or TRBV6-3, the J call TRBJ2-1; D not certain. The CDR3 totals 11 residues. CDR1 and CDR2 (germline): MNHEY, SVGEGT. V was shortened by 7 bases and J by 10 bases, with 11 bases between the two germline ends. The CDR3 here is CASNTPLEQFF. CDR3 DNA: TGTGCCAGCAACACCCCCCTCGAGCAGTTCTTC.

This rearrangement joins TRBV5-4 to TRBJ1-2; D might be TRBD1 (6 bases). CDR1 and CDR2 (germline): SGHNT, YYREEE (reference sequence). Trimming cost V 3 bases and J 7 bases, with 19 bases left between them. The CDR3 is made up of 15 amino acids. DNA of the CDR3: TGTGCCAGCAGCTCTACGACAGGAGGTGTGGTTGGCTACACCTTC. Translated, it gives CASSSTTGGVVGYTF. The whole variable domain, filled in from reference TRBV5-4 and TRBJ1-2, reads ETGVTQSPTHLIKTRGQQVTLRCSSQSGHNTVSWYQQALGQGPQFIFQYYREEENGRGNFPPRFSGLQFPNYSSELNVNALELDDSALYLCASSSTTGGVVGYTFGSGTRLTVV.

This clonotype was found many times. This chain connects TRBV7-6 to TRBJ2-5, with TRBD2 identical over 8 bases. Trimming took 6 bases from V and 4 from J; bases not matched to a gene: 10. CDR1 and CDR2 (germline): SGHVS, FNYEAQ. The CDR3 spans 15 residues. The CDR3 DNA is TGTGCCAGCAGAAGTCAACCGCGGGGGGCAGAGACCCAGTACTTC. Its translation is CASRSQPRGAETQYF.

This clonotype showed up just once. The V call is TRBV7-6, the J call TRBJ1-2; D possibly corresponds to TRBD1 (5 bases). This CDR3 comprises 13 residues. The germline V and J ends were trimmed by 5 bases and 3 bases, with 10 bases remaining between them. Germline values: CDR1 SGHVS, CDR2 FNYEAQ. The CDR3 spells CASSKGEDYGYTF. For the CDR3, the DNA is TGTGCCAGCAGCAAAGGGGAAGACTATGGCTACACCTTC.

This clonotype has ten or more counts. CDR3 sequence: CASSLLGGTESYNEQFF. CDR3 nucleotide sequence: TGTGCCAGCAGCTTACTCGGGGGGACAGAGAGCTACAATGAGCAGTTCTTC. V is TRBV7-6 and J is TRBJ2-1; D tentatively reads TRBD1 or TRBD2 (7 bases each). V was trimmed by 2 bases and J by 3 bases, leaving 17 bases between them. This CDR3 has 17 amino acids. Germline V lookup: CDR1 SGHVS, CDR2 FNYEAQ.

The chain has TRBV12-3 or TRBV12-4 and TRBJ2-3; unclear D gene. The CDR3 is 12 residues long. Trimming removed 6 bases at V and 7 bases at J, with 11 bases between. CDR3 sequence (DNA): TGTGCCAGCAGCCGAGGCGTAAATACGCAGTATTTT. Amino acids: CASSRGVNTQYF.

The chain links TRBV19 to TRBJ2-1, with 8 bases that match TRBD1. Trimming at V came to 1 base and at J to 1 base, leaving 0 bases not matched to a gene. This CDR3 contains 15 residues. Germline lookup yields CDR1 LNHDA and CDR2 SQIVND (reference sequence). The CDR3, as DNA: TGTGCCAGTAGTATAGGACAGGGGTCCTACAATGAGCAGTTCTTC. Its translation is CASSIGQGSYNEQFF.

This clonotype has only one observation. The CDR3 is CASSRRQELRNTEAFF. The CDR3 region has the DNA TGTGCCAGTAGTAGACGACAGGAGCTCCGAAACACTGAAGCTTTCTTT. The chain employs TRBV19 and TRBJ1-1, with D perhaps matching TRBD1 (6 bases). V gave up 4 bases and J gave up 2 bases, with 17 bases separating them. Germline CDR1 LNHDA, CDR2 SQIVND (reference sequence). The CDR3 is made up of 16 amino acids.

This clonotype has just one count. One base away lies a much larger clone, so this may be a sequencing read error. The chain carries TRBV7-9 and TRBJ1-2; 8 bases are a match to TRBD1. V lost 5 bases and J lost 6; bases outside the gene matches: 2. The CDR3 length is 12 residues. Germline CDR1 and CDR2: SEHNR and FQNEAQ (reference sequence). The CDR3 sequence: CASSRGQDGYTF. The CDR3 DNA reads TGTGCCAGCAGCCGGGGACAGGATGGCTACACCTTC.

This chain connects TRBV28 to TRBJ2-1; possibly TRBD1 for D (6 bases). The CDR3 extends over 16 amino acids. CDR1 and CDR2 (germline): MDHEN, SYDVKM. V was cut by 5 bases and J by 0 bases, with 14 bases left in between. The CDR3 protein is CASSPTGFRSYNEQFF. The CDR3 nucleotides are TGTGCCAGCAGTCCGACAGGTTTCCGCTCCTACAATGAGCAGTTCTTC.

The chain recombines TRBV20-1 with TRBJ2-2; D not certain. CDR1 and CDR2 from the germline V gene are DFQATT and SNEGSKA (reference sequence). Trimming shortened V by 0 bases and J by 1 base, and 18 bases separated the two germline ends. The CDR3 spans 18 residues. CDR3 loop: CSARDKGRPPRNTGELFF. In nucleotides, the CDR3 is TGCAGTGCTAGAGATAAGGGCCGGCCACCACGGAACACCGGGGAGCTGTTTTTT.

V gene TRBV6-5 combines with J gene TRBJ1-1; no reliable D call. V lost 5 bases and J lost 5, with 15 bases in between. Germline CDR1 MNHEY, CDR2 SVGAGI. CDR3 length: 14 amino acids. For the CDR3, the DNA is TGTGCCAGCAGTATGAGTATGTGGCAGACTGAAGCTTTCTTT. Residues: CASSMSMWQTEAFF.

In DNA form, the CDR3 reads TGTGCCAGCAGCCCCGGGAGCAGGTCAGCCAAAAACATTCAGTACTTC. Amino acid sequence: CASSPGSRSAKNIQYF. The chain joins TRBV5-6 to TRBJ2-4; D is perhaps TRBD2 (6 bases). The CDR3 consists of 16 residues. Germline lookup yields CDR1 SGHDT and CDR2 YYEEEE. With 4 bases removed from V and 0 bases from J, the gap between germline ends came to 14 bases.

The V and J genes are TRBV6-2 or TRBV6-3 and TRBJ2-5; D unresolved. The CDR3 is 14 residues long. V lost 2 bases and J lost 0, with 7 bases in between. Germline CDR1 and CDR2: MNHEY and SVGEGT. Written as DNA, the CDR3 is TGTGCCAGCAGTTACGACGGAGACCAAGAGACCCAGTACTTC. Encoded protein: CASSYDGDQETQYF.

This clonotype was detected a few times. The chain couples TRBV2 to TRBJ1-2; the D is unclear. V was clipped by 2 bases and J by 4 bases, with 17 bases between them. Germline loops: CDR1 SNHLY, CDR2 FYNNEI. The CDR3 totals 16 residues. For the CDR3, the DNA is TGTGCCAGCAGTGAACCTATGACGGGCTTTCTCTATGGCTACACCTTC. The encoded protein is CASSEPMTGFLYGYTF.

This clonotype has just one count. The chain uses TRBV6-6 and TRBJ1-3, with D tentatively TRBD1 (5 bases). Between the trimmed V and J ends, which lost 2 bases and 4 bases, there was a span of 24 bases. The CDR3 is 19 residues long. CDR1 and CDR2 (germline): MNHNY, SVGAGI (reference sequence). Here the CDR3 DNA reads TGTGCCAGCAGTTACCAATCCCCCGTCTCGGGGGGATCCGGAAACACCATATATTTT. Protein sequence: CASSYQSPVSGGSGNTIYF.